This TCR beta chain was retrieved from a study of blood T cell repertoires in COVID-19. Study details: Samples of COVID-19 (acute and convalescent) were obtained from the United States, Italy and Spain.

The CDR3 consists of 17 residues. From germline, CDR1 is SGHTA and CDR2 FQGNSA. Unmatched junction bases numbered 16, after V lost 5 bases and J lost 4 bases. Profiling relied on immunoSEQ multiplex PCR, and the TCRdb table lists in-frame clones only, not all of them. The sample shows fewer than 200,000 clones, 88% of them seen only once. The chain joins TRBV7-2 to TRBJ1-2; 7 bases agree with TRBD1. Sequencing used peripheral blood. The TCR was taken from a man aged 60-69 years with acute or convalescent COVID-19. The CDR3 reads CASSRYRGTGESYGYTF. Here the CDR3 DNA reads TGTGCCAGCAGCCGCTACCGGGGTACAGGGGAGAGCTATGGCTACACCTTC. The full variable domain, its missing parts supplied by reference TRBV7-2 and TRBJ1-2, is GAGVSQSPSNKVTEKGKDVELRCDPISGHTALYWYRQSLGQGLEFLIYFQGNSAPDKSGLPSDRFSAERTGGSVSTLTIQRTQQEDSAVYLCASSRYRGTGESYGYTFGSGTRLTVV.